This section outlines one TCR beta chain sequence together with its context. It lacks a known antigen. No clone much larger than this one lies a single base away; base qualities are absent. This sample is drawn from a study of blood T cell repertoires in COVID-19 (dated by TCRdb to the early 2020s). Background for the entire study: Samples from collaborators originated in the United States, Italy and Spain and spanned both the acute and convalescent phases of COVID-19. The material from the prospective study consisted of cDNA or gDNA derived from T cells, B-cell-depleted T cells, or PBMCs. Deeply sampled blood TCRbeta repertoires from subjects exposed to, actively infected with, or recovered from COVID-19 were included in the dataset. The repertoires were made available in a free public database intended to serve as a resource for research on the immune response to SARS-CoV-2. The samples were drawn from the first 160 participants of the ongoing ImmuneRACE study and from about 1,200 subjects provided by 6 global collaborators. Nearly every sample came with metadata listing a de-identified subject ID, COVID-19 status, age in years and sex. Where HLA class I and class II types were available, the types were taken from metadata supplied by the sample provider, not from assay-based typing.

TCRbeta CDR3 regions were amplified from genomic DNA using the immunoSEQ Assay, a bias-controlled multiplex PCR. Per the authors' processing: The number of nucleated cells in each sample was estimated by amplification of reference gene primers within the assay. To quantify the absolute abundance of each unique TCRbeta CDR3 rearrangement, sequence reads were collapsed and filtered. For each sample, productive Simpson clonality was calculated by taking the square root of Simpson's diversity index across productive rearrangements. TCRdb's version of the immuneACCESS table is confined to in-frame rearrangements and falls short of the full clone set. An unresolved V gene accounts for under half of the shortfall where checked; the remainder is of unknown origin. The DNA was the basis for D and trimming; V, J and clone size are from that table. The sample has 250,000 to 400,000 clones on record, around 90% of them singletons. Under 3.5% of the sample rests with the top ten.

In Seattle, one collaborating source enrolled patients while the infection was active and tracked those patients longitudinally over the course of disease. Collaborating institutions collected whole blood in K2EDTA tubes following their own protocols. For TCRbeta analysis, collaborators shipped samples in one of three forms: frozen whole blood, isolated PBMCs, or DNA extracted from either of those sample types. What the authors observed across the whole study: Clinical and demographic metadata were provided uncurated, with the amount varying by source and participant.

The origin of this receptor is a woman in her 30s with COVID-19, enrolled during active disease. Source material: peripheral blood.

The CDR3 is CASSLGLYFYNSPLHF. The base sequence is TGTGCCAGCAGCTTGGGCCTGTATTTCTATAATTCACCCCTCCACTTT. The sequence joins TRBV7-8 to TRBJ1-6; the D gene identity is not certain. CDR1 and CDR2, looked up from the germline V gene, are SGHVS and FQNEAQ. CDR3 length: 16 amino acids, cysteine to phenylalanine. The retained sequence is limited to the CDR3, 48 bases, with the frame set at the first base. V lost 3 bases and J lost 3 bases; the stretch between them is 12 bases long.